This T cell receptor (beta chain) is from a study of beta chain features in type 1 diabetes. Findings of the study overall: People with Type 1 diabetes carried modestly yet significantly shorter TCRB CDR3s in all four CD4+ subsets. More deletions and fewer insertions at VDJ junctions were found in patients with type 1 diabetes.

In this sample, this clone turned up a few times. Its antigen is unknown. Sequencing targeted expressed TCRB transcripts, as all isolated RNA had been reverse transcribed. Using immunoSEQ multiplex PCR, the repertoire was profiled, and TCRdb retains in-frame clones only, with some absent. There are more than 250,000 clones in the sample; over 20% occur only once, and 0.025% to 0.035% lies in the top ten. All sorted populations exceeded 95% purity. The source is a woman in her 40s with type 1 diabetes. Sequencing used naive CD4+ T cells from blood.

CDR3 residues: CASSLWGQRSGELFF. The CDR3 coding sequence is TGTGCCAGCAGCTTATGGGGACAACGGTCCGGGGAGCTGTTTTTT. The V gene is TRBV7-3, the J gene TRBJ2-2; the D gene is possibly TRBD1 (6 bases). Germline loops: CDR1 SGHTA, CDR2 FQGTGA. The CDR3 consists of 15 residues. V was cut by 2 bases and J by 6 bases, with 13 bases left in between.